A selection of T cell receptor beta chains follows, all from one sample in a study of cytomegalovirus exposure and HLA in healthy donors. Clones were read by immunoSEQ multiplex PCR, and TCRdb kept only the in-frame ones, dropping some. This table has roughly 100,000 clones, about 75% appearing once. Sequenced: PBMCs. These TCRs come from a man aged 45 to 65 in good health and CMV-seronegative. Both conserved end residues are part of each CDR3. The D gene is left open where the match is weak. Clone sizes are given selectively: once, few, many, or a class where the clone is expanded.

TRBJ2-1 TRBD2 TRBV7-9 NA TGTGCCAGCAGCCATCAGGGACTAGCGGGAGGGCCCTCGAGGAATGAGCAGTTCTTC CASSHQGLAGGPSRNEQFF
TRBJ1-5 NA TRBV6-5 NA TGTGCCAGCAGACAGGGCAGCAATCAGCCCCAGCATTTT CASRQGSNQPQHF
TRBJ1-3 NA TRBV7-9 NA TGTGCCAGCAGCTTAGGGGAGATGCGCGGAAACACCATATATTTT CASSLGEMRGNTIYF
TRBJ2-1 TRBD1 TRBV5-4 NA TGTGCCAGCAGCCTGGGAGCACGGACAGGATACAATGAGCAGTTCTTC CASSLGARTGYNEQFF
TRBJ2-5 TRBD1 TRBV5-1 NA TGCGCCAGCACCCCGACAGGGGGGGCTGAGACCCAGTACTTC CASTPTGGAETQYF
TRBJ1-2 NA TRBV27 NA TGTGCCAGCAGCCTCGGCAGGGGTTGGTATGGCTACACCTTC CASSLGRGWYGYTF
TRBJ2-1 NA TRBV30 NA TGTGCCTGGAGTCCGCCCCCAACCACACCAGGTAGCTCCTACAATGAGCAGTTCTTC CAWSPPPTTPGSSYNEQFF
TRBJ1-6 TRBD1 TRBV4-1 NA TGCGCCAGCAGCCAACCCGGGACAGGGAATTCACCCCTCCACTTT CASSQPGTGNSPLHF
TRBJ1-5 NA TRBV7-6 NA TGTGCCAGCAGCTTGGGACTGGGCCAGCCCCAGCATTTT CASSLGLGQPQHF
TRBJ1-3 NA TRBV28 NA TGTGCCAGCAAGGCAGGTACTGGAAACACCATATATTTT CASKAGTGNTIYF
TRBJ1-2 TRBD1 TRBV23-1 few TGCGCCAGCAGTCAAATCCCGGCAGGGGGCGGAAACTATGGCTACACCTTC CASSQIPAGGGNYGYTF
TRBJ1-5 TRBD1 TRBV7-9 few TGTGCCAGCAGCAGGACAGGGGACGACAATCAGCCCCAGCATTTT CASSRTGDDNQPQHF
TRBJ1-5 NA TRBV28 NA TGTGCCAGCAGTGCGGGAGGGCAGGGCAATCAGCCCCAGCATTTT CASSAGGQGNQPQHF
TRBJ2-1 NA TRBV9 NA TGTGCCAGCAGCGTAGGAGGTCAAGAGCAGTTCTTC CASSVGGQEQFF
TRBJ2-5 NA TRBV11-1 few TGTGCCAGCAGCCGGGCCGTAGGGGGACGACAGACCCAGTACTTC CASSRAVGGRQTQYF
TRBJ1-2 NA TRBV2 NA TGTGCCAGCAGGTCGAGATCCGGTGGCTACACCTTC CASRSRSGGYTF
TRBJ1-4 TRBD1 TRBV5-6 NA TGTGCCAGCAGCGGCAACAGGGGGGCTAATGAAAAACTGTTTTTT CASSGNRGANEKLFF
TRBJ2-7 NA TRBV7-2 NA TGTGCCAGCAGCTTCTCGACAGGGGAGGGGCAGTACTTC CASSFSTGEGQYF
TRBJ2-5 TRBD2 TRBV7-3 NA TGTGCCAGCAGCGGACTAGCGGGGGCGACCCAGTACTTC CASSGLAGATQYF
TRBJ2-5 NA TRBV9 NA TGTGCCAGCAGCGTAGGTTCTTCAGTCTACCAAGAGACCCAGTACTTC CASSVGSSVYQETQYF
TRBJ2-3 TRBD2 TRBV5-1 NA TGCGCCAGCAGCCGGACTAGCGGGAGCCCAGATACGCAGTATTTT CASSRTSGSPDTQYF
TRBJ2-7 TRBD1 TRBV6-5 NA TGTGCCAGCAGTAGAGACAGGGGTCGCTACGAGCAGTACTTC CASSRDRGRYEQYF
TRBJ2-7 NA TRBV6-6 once TGTGCCAGCAATTACAAGGGGGGGGCGAAATCGGGCGAGCAGTACTTC CASNYKGGAKSGEQYF
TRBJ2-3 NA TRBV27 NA TGTGCCAGTCATTCCGGCAGTAGGAGGGCAGATACGCAGTATTTT CASHSGSRRADTQYF
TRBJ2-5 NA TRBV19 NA TGTGCCAGTAGTATTACGGGGACCCAGTACTTC CASSITGTQYF
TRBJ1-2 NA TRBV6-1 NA TGTGCCAGCAGGAACTACCAACCCGGGGAGACTGGCTACACCTTC CASRNYQPGETGYTF
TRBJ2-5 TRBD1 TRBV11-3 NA TGTGCCAGCAGCCGAGGACAGGGGGGGTACCAAGAGACCCAGTACTTC CASSRGQGGYQETQYF
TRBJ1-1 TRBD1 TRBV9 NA TGTGCCAGCAGCGTAGGAGACAGGGAGGTTTCTGAAGCTTTCTTT CASSVGDREVSEAFF
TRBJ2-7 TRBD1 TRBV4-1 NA TGCGCCAGCAGGCCCCTGGGGACAGGGGTAGGGGAGCAGTACTTC CASRPLGTGVGEQYF
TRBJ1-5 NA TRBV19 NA TGTGCCAGTATGGGCAACCCGTCGCCCCAGCATTTT CASMGNPSPQHF